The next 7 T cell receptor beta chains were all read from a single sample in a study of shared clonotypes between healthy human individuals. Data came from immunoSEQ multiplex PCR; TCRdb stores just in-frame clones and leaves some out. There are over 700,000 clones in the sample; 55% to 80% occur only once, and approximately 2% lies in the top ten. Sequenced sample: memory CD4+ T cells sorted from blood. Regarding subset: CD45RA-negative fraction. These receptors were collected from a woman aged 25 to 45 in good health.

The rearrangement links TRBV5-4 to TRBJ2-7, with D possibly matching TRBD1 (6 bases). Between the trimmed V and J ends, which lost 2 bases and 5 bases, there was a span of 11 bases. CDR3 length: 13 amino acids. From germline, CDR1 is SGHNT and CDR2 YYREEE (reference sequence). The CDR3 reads CASSFGAGDEQYF. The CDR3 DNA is TGTGCCAGCAGCTTTGGAGCAGGGGACGAGCAGTACTTC.

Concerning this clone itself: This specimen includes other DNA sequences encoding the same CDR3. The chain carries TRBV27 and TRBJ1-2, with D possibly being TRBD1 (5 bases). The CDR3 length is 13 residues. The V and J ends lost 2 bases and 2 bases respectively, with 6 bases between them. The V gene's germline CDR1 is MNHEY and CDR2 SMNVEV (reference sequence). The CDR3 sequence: CASSLQGNYGYTF. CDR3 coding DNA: TGTGCCAGCAGTTTACAGGGCAACTATGGCTACACCTTC.

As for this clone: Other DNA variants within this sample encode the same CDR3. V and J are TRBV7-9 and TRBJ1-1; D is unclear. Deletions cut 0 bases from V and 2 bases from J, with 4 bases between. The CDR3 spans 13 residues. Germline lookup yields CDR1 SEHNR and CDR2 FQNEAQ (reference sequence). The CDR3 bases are TGTGCCAGCAGCTTAGCCGGTAACACTGAAGCTTTCTTT. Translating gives CASSLAGNTEAFF.

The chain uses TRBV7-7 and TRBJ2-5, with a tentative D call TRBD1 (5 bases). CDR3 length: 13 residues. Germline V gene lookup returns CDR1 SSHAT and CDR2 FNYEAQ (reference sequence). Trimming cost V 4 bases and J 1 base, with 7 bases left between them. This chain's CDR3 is CASSSDIQETQYF. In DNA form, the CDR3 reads TGTGCCAGCAGCTCGGACATCCAAGAGACCCAGTACTTC.

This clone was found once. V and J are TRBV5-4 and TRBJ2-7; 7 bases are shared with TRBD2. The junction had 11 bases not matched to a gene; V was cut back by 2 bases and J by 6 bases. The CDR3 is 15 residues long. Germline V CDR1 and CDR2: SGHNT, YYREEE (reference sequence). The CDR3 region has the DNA TGTGCCAGCAGCTTTGATACGGGACTACCCGCCGAGCAGTACTTC. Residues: CASSFDTGLPAEQYF.

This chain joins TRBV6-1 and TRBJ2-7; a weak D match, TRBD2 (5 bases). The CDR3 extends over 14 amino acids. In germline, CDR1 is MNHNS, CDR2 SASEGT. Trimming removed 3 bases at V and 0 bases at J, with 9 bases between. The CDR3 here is CASSEIALSYEQYF. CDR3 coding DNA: TGTGCCAGCAGTGAGATAGCGCTCTCCTACGAGCAGTACTTC.

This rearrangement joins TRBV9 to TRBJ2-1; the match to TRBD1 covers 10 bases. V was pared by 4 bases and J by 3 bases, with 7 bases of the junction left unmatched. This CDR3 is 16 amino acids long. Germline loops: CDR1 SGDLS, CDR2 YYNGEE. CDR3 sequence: CASSPYGQGVYNEQFF. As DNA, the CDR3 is TGTGCCAGCAGCCCCTATGGACAGGGGGTCTACAATGAGCAGTTCTTC.